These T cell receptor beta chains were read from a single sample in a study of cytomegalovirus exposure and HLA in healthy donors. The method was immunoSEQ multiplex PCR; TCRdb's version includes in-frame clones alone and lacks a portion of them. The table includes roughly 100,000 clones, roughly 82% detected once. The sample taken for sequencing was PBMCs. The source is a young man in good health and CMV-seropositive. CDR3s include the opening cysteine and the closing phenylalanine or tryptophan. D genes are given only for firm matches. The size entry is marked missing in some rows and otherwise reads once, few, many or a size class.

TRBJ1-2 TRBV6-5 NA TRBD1 TGTGCCAGCAGTTACGGGACAGGGGGCACTGGTTATGGCTACACCTTC CASSYGTGGTGYGYTF
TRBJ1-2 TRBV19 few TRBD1 TGTGCCAGTAGTATCAAGGGCGGACAGGGGGCGGATGGCTACACCTTC CASSIKGGQGADGYTF
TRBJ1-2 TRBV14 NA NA TGTGCCAGCAGCCATCAGGGGTTCGGCCTTCCCTCACGCTACACCTTC CASSHQGFGLPSRYTF
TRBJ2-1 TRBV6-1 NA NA TGTGCCAGCAGTGATTTAGGACTGCTCGGGGGTGAGCAGTTCTTC CASSDLGLLGGEQFF
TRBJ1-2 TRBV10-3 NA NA TGTGCCATTATGATGGCTTGGGGCTACACCTTC CAIMMAWGYTF
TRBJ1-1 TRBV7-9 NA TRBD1 TGTGCCAGCAGCCTGATGGGACAGGGGGTACGGAACACTGAAGCTTTCTTT CASSLMGQGVRNTEAFF
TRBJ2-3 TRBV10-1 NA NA TGCGCCAGCAGTGAGTCGGGCCATTTCACAGATACGCAGTATTTT CASSESGHFTDTQYF
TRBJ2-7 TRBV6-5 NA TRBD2 TGTGCCAGTCAACCGGGCGCGGGGGAGTCCTACGAGCAGTACTTC CASQPGAGESYEQYF
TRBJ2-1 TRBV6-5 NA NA TGTGCCAGCAGTTACAAACCAGCGTCCCTGAGGAATGAGCAGTTCTTC CASSYKPASLRNEQFF
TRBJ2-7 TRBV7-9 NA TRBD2 TGTGCCAGCAGCTATAAGCGGGAGTACCACGAGCAGTACTTC CASSYKREYHEQYF
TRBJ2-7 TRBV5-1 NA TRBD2 TGCGCCAGCAGCAGCTCCGGGACTAGTTACGAGCAGTACTTC CASSSSGTSYEQYF
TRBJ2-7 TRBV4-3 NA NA TGCGCCAGCAGCCAAGATACAGTCTACGAGCAGTACTTC CASSQDTVYEQYF
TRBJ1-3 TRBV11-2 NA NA TGTGCCAGCAGCTGGACAGACTCTGGAAACACCATATATTTT CASSWTDSGNTIYF
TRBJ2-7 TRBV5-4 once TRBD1 TGTGCCAGCGCAGCGGCCGGGACAGGGCGGAACGAGCAGTACTTC CASAAAGTGRNEQYF
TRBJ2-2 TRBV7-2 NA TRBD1 TGTGCCAGCAGCTTAGACAGGGGAATCGGGGAGCTGTTTTTT CASSLDRGIGELFF
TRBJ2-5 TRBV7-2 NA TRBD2 TGTGCCAGCAGCCCTGGGGCTAGCGGGAGGGCCAGGGAGACCCAGTACTTC CASSPGASGRARETQYF
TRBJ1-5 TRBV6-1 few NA TGTGCCAGCAGTCAGACAAACAATCAGCCCCAGCATTTT CASSQTNNQPQHF
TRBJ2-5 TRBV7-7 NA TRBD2 TGTGCCAGCAGCTTAGTAACTAGCGGGAGGCAAGAGACCCAGTACTTC CASSLVTSGRQETQYF
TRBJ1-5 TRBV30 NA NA TGTGCCTGGAGTCCGATAGGGGGAAGCAATCAGCCCCAGCATTTT CAWSPIGGSNQPQHF
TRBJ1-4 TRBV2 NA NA TGTGCCAGCAGTCTCAGGGGTGCAACTAATGAAAAACTGTTTTTT CASSLRGATNEKLFF
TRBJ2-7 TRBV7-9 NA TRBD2 TGTGCCAGCAGCTCTAGCGGGAAGTTCTCCTACGAGCAGTACTTC CASSSSGKFSYEQYF